This passage covers 28 T cell receptor beta chains from one sample sequenced in a study of T cell responses to AZD1222 COVID-19 vaccine. The assay was immunoSEQ multiplex PCR, and TCRdb's table has in-frame clones only and misses some. The sample lists 150,000 to 200,000 clones, roughly 92% seen once, with 1% to 1.5% in the top ten. Specimen: peripheral blood, collected 28 days after the second AZD1222 dose. Receptors were obtained from an adult who received the AZD1222 COVID-19 vaccine.

The genes are TRBV12-3 or TRBV12-4 and TRBJ2-4; D is uncertain. This CDR3 has 12 residues. With 6 bases removed from V and 9 bases from J, the gap between germline ends came to 12 bases. The CDR3 is CASSPGRIIQYF. In DNA form, the CDR3 reads TGTGCCAGCAGCCCGGGCCGGATCATTCAGTACTTC.

This rearrangement joins TRBV19 to TRBJ2-7, with 13 bases aligning to TRBD2. Germline CDR1 and CDR2: LNHDA and SQIVND (reference sequence). The length of the CDR3 is 16 residues. Trimming took 4 bases from V and 7 from J; bases not matched to a gene: 10. CDR3 coding DNA: TGTGCCAGTAGTAGCCTCGAGGGACTAGCGGGAAGGGAGCAGTACTTC. Protein sequence: CASSSLEGLAGREQYF. The variable domain in full, with the rest retrieved from reference TRBV19 and TRBJ2-7, is DGGITQSPKYLFRKEGQNVTLSCEQNLNHDAMYWYRQDPGQGLRLIYYSQIVNDFQKGDIAEGYSVSREKKESFPLTVTSAQKNPTAFYLCASSSLEGLAGREQYFGPGTRLTVT.

This clone was seen only once. V and J are TRBV19 and TRBJ1-2; 7 bases are shared with TRBD1. This CDR3 comprises 13 residues. V dropped 6 bases and J dropped 7; count of bases not matched to a gene: 8. Germline assignment: CDR1 LNHDA and CDR2 SQIVND (reference sequence). As DNA, the CDR3 is TGTGCCAGTAGACGACAGGGATCGGGTGGCTACACCTTC. Translated: CASRRQGSGGYTF.

This clone turned up a few times. V is TRBV19 and J is TRBJ2-3; D perhaps matches TRBD1 (6 bases). V was shortened by 0 bases and J by 0 bases, with 13 bases between the two germline ends. Germline values: CDR1 LNHDA, CDR2 SQIVND (reference sequence). This CDR3 has 17 amino acids. In nucleotides, the CDR3 is TGTGCCAGTAGTATAGACCCTAGGGACACAAGCACAGATACGCAGTATTTT. Its protein product is CASSIDPRDTSTDTQYF.

Comments on this clone: Germline is not matched at one junction end, which may reflect a read error. This chain uses TRBV5-4 with TRBJ1-2, with 9 bases fitting TRBD1. Germline V gives CDR1 SGHNT, CDR2 YYREEE (reference sequence). The CDR3 covers 14 residues. The CDR3 region is CVSSLADRGDGYTF. In DNA form, the CDR3 reads TGTGTCAGCAGCTTGGCGGACAGGGGAGATGGCTACACCTTC.

V gene TRBV18 combines with J gene TRBJ2-5; no firm D call. Deletions cut 2 bases from V and 4 bases from J, with 5 bases between. The germline gives CDR1 KGHSH, CDR2 LQKENI. CDR3 length: 12 residues. The CDR3 nucleotides are TGTGCCAGCTCACCAAATCCAGAGACCCAGTACTTC. Its translation: CASSPNPETQYF.

The V call is TRBV9, the J call TRBJ1-2, with D hard to call. The CDR3 is 14 amino acids. Looked up from germline, CDR1 is SGDLS and CDR2 is YYNGEE. Trimming left V 0 bases short and J 1 base short, with 7 bases between. CDR3 residues: CASSVVGSNYGYTF. The CDR3 DNA reads as TGTGCCAGCAGCGTAGTAGGCAGTAACTATGGCTACACCTTC.

The chain carries TRBV7-9 and TRBJ2-7, with 7 bases aligning to TRBD2. Germline CDR1 SEHNR, CDR2 FQNEAQ (reference sequence). V dropped 1 base and J dropped 2; count of bases not matched to a gene: 2. This CDR3 has 14 residues. The CDR3 is CASSLDGGTYEQYF. Written as DNA, the CDR3 is TGTGCCAGCAGCTTAGACGGGGGGACCTACGAGCAGTACTTC.

This chain joins TRBV28 and TRBJ2-2, with 9 bases matching TRBD1. V shed 5 bases, J shed 5 bases, and the junction held 3 bases outside the gene matches. The germline CDR1 and CDR2 sequences are MDHEN and SYDVKM. The length of the CDR3 is 14 residues. The DNA for the CDR3 is TGTGCCAGCAGTGACAGGGGGAATACCGGGGAGCTGTTTTTT. This translates into CASSDRGNTGELFF.

V and J are TRBV4-3 and TRBJ1-6; D uncertain. V was shortened by 0 bases and J by 10 bases, with 7 bases between the two germline ends. Germline loops: CDR1 LGHNA, CDR2 YSLEER. The CDR3 extends over 13 amino acids. CDR3 sequence (DNA): TGCGCCAGCAGCCAAGATCCGGTGTCACCCCTCCACTTT. This gives the protein CASSQDPVSPLHF.

The chain uses TRBV5-1 and TRBJ1-3; 10 nucleotides match TRBD1. Trimming removed 3 bases from V and 0 bases from J; junction bases left unmatched: 3. Looked up from germline, CDR1 is SGHRS and CDR2 is YFSETQ. This CDR3 contains 16 residues. CDR3 protein: CASSWTGGASGNTIYF. CDR3 in DNA: TGCGCCAGCAGCTGGACAGGGGGGGCCTCTGGAAACACCATATATTTT. Looking up the rest from reference TRBV5-1 and TRBJ1-3 gives the full variable domain: KAGVTQTPRYLIKTRGQQVTLSCSPISGHRSVSWYQQTPGQGLQFLFEYFSETQRNKGNFPGRFSGRQFSNSRSEMNVSTLELGDSALYLCASSWTGGASGNTIYFGEGSWLTVV.

This chain joins TRBV29-1 and TRBJ2-3; D may be TRBD1 or TRBD2 (5 bases each). The V and J ends lost 3 bases and 3 bases respectively, with 16 bases between them. Germline values: CDR1 SQVTM, CDR2 ANQGSEA. CDR3 size: 15 residues. The CDR3 sequence: CSVDRGTGVTDTQYF. CDR3 in DNA: TGCAGCGTTGATCGGGGCACCGGTGTGACAGATACGCAGTATTTT.

The V gene is TRBV9, the J gene TRBJ2-4, with 14 positions matching TRBD2. J was trimmed by 3 bases and V by 4 bases; bases with no gene match: 9. The CDR3 sequence is 18 residues long. CDR1 is SGDLS, CDR2 YYNGEE, per germline. The CDR3 coding sequence is TGTGCCAGCAGCCCAGGGACTAGCGGGAGCGGGGACAAAAACATTCAGTACTTC. Encoded protein: CASSPGTSGSGDKNIQYF.

This sequence joins TRBV7-9 and TRBJ2-7; D might be TRBD2 (5 bases). Germline CDR1 and CDR2: SEHNR and FQNEAQ (reference sequence). With 1 base removed from V and 5 bases from J, the gap between germline ends came to 12 bases. The length of the CDR3 is 14 residues. The CDR3 region has the DNA TGTGCCAGCAGCTTAGGTGCGGGTGTCCACGAGCAGTACTTC. Its translation: CASSLGAGVHEQYF.

J is TRBJ2-5 and V is TRBV6-6; 9 bases agree with TRBD1. Germline loops: CDR1 MNHNY, CDR2 SVGAGI (reference sequence). The CDR3 length is 16 residues. Germline trimming cut 2 bases from V and 4 bases from J; bases unmatched to any gene: 8. DNA for the CDR3: TGTGCCAGCAGTTACCCCCGACAGGGGGTAGGAGAGACCCAGTACTTC. Translating it yields CASSYPRQGVGETQYF.

In DNA, the CDR3 is TGTGCCAGCAGCGCCGGAGACCTTGAAAAACTGTTTTTT. Amino acid sequence: CASSAGDLEKLFF. V and J are TRBV9 and TRBJ1-4; D gene unclear. Trimming left V 3 bases short and J 7 bases short, with 10 bases between. Germline V gene sequence: CDR1 SGDLS, CDR2 YYNGEE. This CDR3 is 13 amino acids long.

This chain connects TRBV27 to TRBJ2-7, with 8 bases lining up with TRBD2. Germline values: CDR1 MNHEY, CDR2 SMNVEV (reference sequence). The CDR3 totals 14 residues. V lost 3 bases, J lost 3 bases, and 4 bases stayed unmatched. The CDR3 is CASSLGAGGYEQYF. The DNA of the CDR3 is TGTGCCAGCAGTTTGGGGGCGGGGGGCTACGAGCAGTACTTC.

The chain employs TRBV29-1 and TRBJ1-1, with no clear D. The ends were cut back, 1 base at V and 1 base at J, with 7 bases in the middle. Germline V gene lookup returns CDR1 SQVTM and CDR2 ANQGSEA. This CDR3 comprises 13 residues. This CDR3 is CSVEGQRNTEAFF. DNA of the CDR3: TGCAGCGTTGAAGGCCAGAGGAACACTGAAGCTTTCTTT.

This clone was counted between two and nine times. The genes are TRBV27 and TRBJ1-5; D unclear. V lost 6 bases and J lost 2, with 11 bases in between. Germline V gene data show CDR1 as MNHEY and CDR2 as SMNVEV (reference sequence). This CDR3 region has 14 residues. The CDR3 spells CASSYGFGNQPQHF. CDR3 coding DNA: TGTGCCAGCAGCTATGGATTTGGCAATCAGCCCCAGCATTTT.

This clone was recorded only once. The chain has TRBV23-1 and TRBJ1-6; 9 bases are shared with TRBD1. TRBV23-1 is noted as an ORF with a role that remains uncertain. V shed 3 bases and J 6 bases; nucleotides not matched to a gene: 12. The CDR3 length is 18 residues. The CDR3 spells CASSQAPGDRDPNSPLHF. The DNA of the CDR3 is TGCGCCAGCAGTCAGGCTCCCGGGGACAGGGATCCTAATTCACCCCTCCACTTT.

This clone occurred once. The chain couples TRBV2 to TRBJ2-1; TRBD2 is a possible D gene (6 bases). V lost 8 bases to trimming and J lost 4 bases, with 12 bases between them. The CDR3 consists of 13 residues. Germline values: CDR1 SNHLY, CDR2 FYNNEI. This chain's CDR3 is CASRDSVYNEQFF. The DNA of the CDR3 is TGTGCCAGCCGGGACTCTGTGTACAATGAGCAGTTCTTC.

This chain joins TRBV27 and TRBJ2-7, with D unclear. V was cut by 2 bases and J by 3 bases, with 11 bases left in between. The germline V gene encodes CDR1 MNHEY and CDR2 SMNVEV (reference sequence). The CDR3 runs 14 residues. The CDR3 nucleotides are TGTGCCAGCAGTTTAAACGGGCCTCACTACGAGCAGTACTTC. It codes for CASSLNGPHYEQYF.

The chain couples TRBV2 to TRBJ1-6; 10 bases align to TRBD1. Germline assignment: CDR1 SNHLY and CDR2 FYNNEI. This CDR3 is 14 amino acids long. V was clipped by 9 bases and J by 9 bases; unmatched bases: 8. The CDR3 loop is CARGIGQGVSPLHF. CDR3 sequence (DNA): TGTGCCAGGGGGATTGGACAGGGGGTTTCACCCCTCCACTTT.

The chain links TRBV7-9 to TRBJ2-7; the D gene is possibly TRBD1 (6 bases). The CDR3 loop spans 14 amino acids. Trimming removed 4 bases from V and 2 bases from J, with 12 bases in between. The V gene's germline CDR1 is SEHNR and CDR2 FQNEAQ (reference sequence). CDR3 sequence (DNA): TGTGCCAGCAGCTGGACGACAGGAACCTACGAGCAGTACTTC. It yields the protein CASSWTTGTYEQYF.

The gene calls are TRBV7-7 and TRBJ1-3, with D uncertain. The length of the CDR3 is 15 residues. Trimming removed 5 bases at V and 1 base at J, with 12 bases between. Germline V gene lookup returns CDR1 SSHAT and CDR2 FNYEAQ (reference sequence). In DNA, the CDR3 is TGTGCCAGCAGCCCCAGCCTTGCTTCTGGAAACACCATATATTTT. Translation: CASSPSLASGNTIYF.

CDR3 residues: CSAPDTEAFF. In nucleotides, the CDR3 is TGCAGTGCTCCAGACACTGAAGCTTTCTTT. The chain carries TRBV20-1 and TRBJ1-1, with D unclear. Trimming stripped 5 bases from V and 3 bases from J, with 4 bases between. The CDR3 runs to 10 residues. The germline V gene has CDR1 DFQATT and CDR2 SNEGSKA (reference sequence).

V gene TRBV7-9 combines with J gene TRBJ1-4; D is unresolved. Trimming cost V 5 bases and J 8 bases, with 21 bases left between them. The germline V gene encodes CDR1 SEHNR and CDR2 FQNEAQ (reference sequence). The CDR3 contains 16 residues. The CDR3 DNA is TGTGCCAGCAGCCCTCGGGGTGGCGAAGGTAGAGAAAAACTGTTTTTT. It translates to CASSPRGGEGREKLFF.

The chain employs TRBV7-3 and TRBJ2-7, with TRBD2 identical over 8 bases. Germline CDR1 SGHTA, CDR2 FQGTGA. The V gene end was trimmed by 3 bases and the J gene end by 6 bases; junction bases not matched to a gene: 10. This CDR3 contains 15 residues. CDR3 coding DNA: TGTGCCAGCAGCTTCAGCGGGAGTCCTACAAGCGAGCAGTACTTC. As protein: CASSFSGSPTSEQYF. The full variable domain, completed using reference TRBV7-3 and TRBJ2-7, is GAGVSQTPSNKVTEKGKYVELRCDPISGHTALYWYRQSLGQGPEFLIYFQGTGAADDSGLPNDRFFAVRPEGSVSTLKIQRTERGDSAVYLCASSFSGSPTSEQYFGPGTRLTVT.